Sequencing of this TCR beta chain was carried out in a study of cytomegalovirus exposure and HLA in healthy donors. Study context: The approximately 120 million unique TCR beta sequences, from roughly 170 million T cells, were found by an earlier analysis. Notes on the study in general: Solely CMV serostatus was available to characterize immune exposure. Both high specificity and high sensitivity reportedly marked the classifier's diagnosis of cytomegalovirus status.

With respect to this clone: Its specificity is unknown.

The PCR was carried out with 60 Vbeta primers and 13 Jbeta primers. Profiling relied on immunoSEQ multiplex PCR, and the TCRdb table lists in-frame clones only, not all of them. The sample carries around 140,000 clones, around 75% recorded once. V lost 5 bases to trimming and J lost 4 bases; unmatched junction nucleotides: 8. Germline-derived CDR1 and CDR2 are SGHTA and FQGNSA. The CDR3 is 15 residues long. The chain joins TRBV7-2 to TRBJ2-1; 7 nucleotides match TRBD2. The source of this sequence is a man in his forties in good health and CMV-seronegative. Sequencing was done on a sample of PBMCs. The CDR3 DNA reads TGTGCCAGCAGCAGGGACTACCAACCATACAATGAGCAGTTCTTC. Protein product: CASSRDYQPYNEQFF.